The 10 T cell receptor beta chains listed next were all sequenced from one sample in a study of type 1 and type 2 diabetes patients. Genomic DNA was the PCR template. The TCR beta CDR3 region was amplified using 30 forward and 13 reverse primers. Using its own MiXCR run on the multiplex PCR reads, TCRdb lists one record per CDR3 protein. Of under 300,000 distinct CDR3 sequences in the sample, more than 45% were seen once. The sample comprised peripheral blood mononuclear cells (PBMCs). The receptor set was obtained from a man aged 18 to 29 with type 2 diabetes.

The J gene is TRBJ2-7, the V gene TRBV28, with no clear D. V shed 7 bases and J shed 2 bases, with 12 bases lying between them. The germline CDR1 and CDR2 sequences are MDHEN and SYDVKM. The CDR3 is 13 amino acids. The CDR3 region has the DNA TGTGCCAGCATCGGTCCAAACGCCTACGAGCAGTACTTC. Translated, it gives CASIGPNAYEQYF.

This clonotype was seen a few times. The V and J genes are TRBV30 and TRBJ2-1; 7 bases match TRBD2. V gave up 0 bases and J gave up 15 bases; unmatched junction bases: 8. Germline CDR1 and CDR2: GTSNPN and SVGIG (reference sequence). The CDR3 extends over 12 amino acids. CDR3 in DNA: TGTGCCTGGAGTGTAGGGGCGGGAGACTTGTTCTTC. Translating it yields CAWSVGAGDLFF.

The V and J genes are TRBV6-5 and TRBJ1-4, with D uncertain. In germline, CDR1 is MNHEY, CDR2 SVGAGI. The ends were cut back, 4 bases at V and 13 bases at J, with 16 bases in the middle. The CDR3 sequence is 13 residues long. The CDR3, as DNA: TGTGCCAGCAGTTCCCCCCGACGCGATACACTGTTTTTT. This gives the protein CASSSPRRDTLFF.

This chain uses TRBV10-3 with TRBJ1-1; D gene unclear. Trimming cost V 4 bases and J 3 bases, with 6 bases left between them. Looked up from germline, CDR1 is ENHRY and CDR2 is SYGVKD. CDR3 length equals 12 residues. CDR3: CAISGMYTEAFF. In nucleotides, the CDR3 is TGTGCCATCAGTGGGATGTACACTGAAGCTTTCTTT.

V usage is TRBV12-3 or TRBV12-4 and J usage is TRBJ2-7, with D perhaps TRBD1 (6 bases). V dropped 6 bases and J dropped 0 bases, with 18 bases sitting between them. The CDR3 consists of 16 residues. CDR3 amino acids: CASSSVWGLHSYEQYF. The CDR3 bases are TGTGCCAGCAGCTCCGTTTGGGGGCTACACTCCTACGAGCAGTACTTC.

V gene TRBV28 combines with J gene TRBJ2-5; weak D call: TRBD2 (6 bases). V was clipped by 5 bases and J by 2 bases, with 12 bases between them. Germline V CDR1 and CDR2: MDHEN, SYDVKM. The CDR3 has 14 amino acids. CDR3 bases: TGTGCCAGCAGTCCGGGGGTTATACAAGAGACCCAGTACTTC. It encodes CASSPGVIQETQYF. Full variable domain (rest looked up from reference TRBV28 and TRBJ2-5): DVKVTQSSRYLVKRTGEKVFLECVQDMDHENMFWYRQDPGLGLRLIYFSYDVKMKEKGDIPEGYSVSREKKERFSLILESASTNQTSMYLCASSPGVIQETQYFGPGTRLLVL.

This clonotype was counted at least ten times. This chain connects TRBV20-1 to TRBJ2-7; 7 positions agree with TRBD2. The CDR3 runs 13 residues. Germline lookup yields CDR1 DFQATT and CDR2 SNEGSKA (reference sequence). V was pared by 3 bases and J by 2 bases, with 4 bases of the junction left unmatched. The CDR3 DNA follows: TGCAGTGCTAGGGGGAGCGGGACCTACGAGCAGTACTTC. This codes for CSARGSGTYEQYF.

The chain has TRBV6-5 and TRBJ1-6, with D tentatively TRBD1 (5 bases). Trimming pared 5 bases from V and 10 bases from J, leaving 27 bases between. The CDR3 is 18 residues long. Germline CDR1 and CDR2: MNHEY and SVGAGI. The CDR3 region has the DNA TGTGCCAGCAGTCTCTCCCCGTTCGGGGCAGGAGCTAAATCACCCCTCCACTTT. Protein: CASSLSPFGAGAKSPLHF.

The count of this clonotype is one. The chain uses TRBV5-1 and TRBJ1-6; D is possibly TRBD1 (6 bases). Trimming cost V 6 bases and J 10 bases, with 20 bases left between them. Germline lookup yields CDR1 SGHRS and CDR2 YFSETQ. The CDR3 runs 15 residues. CDR3 in amino acids: CASTPSSGVRSPLHF. The CDR3 region has the DNA TGCGCCAGCACCCCCTCATCAGGGGTGAGATCACCCCTCCACTTT.

This CDR3 is CASSLITETGKGEQFF. Here the CDR3 DNA reads TGTGCCAGCAGCTTAATCACGGAGACAGGGAAGGGCGAGCAGTTCTTC. J is TRBJ2-1 and V is TRBV7-3; 7 bases are shared with TRBD1. Per germline, CDR1 SGHTA and CDR2 FQGTGA. Trimming cost V 1 base and J 10 bases; bases outside gene matches: 13. The CDR3 covers 16 residues.